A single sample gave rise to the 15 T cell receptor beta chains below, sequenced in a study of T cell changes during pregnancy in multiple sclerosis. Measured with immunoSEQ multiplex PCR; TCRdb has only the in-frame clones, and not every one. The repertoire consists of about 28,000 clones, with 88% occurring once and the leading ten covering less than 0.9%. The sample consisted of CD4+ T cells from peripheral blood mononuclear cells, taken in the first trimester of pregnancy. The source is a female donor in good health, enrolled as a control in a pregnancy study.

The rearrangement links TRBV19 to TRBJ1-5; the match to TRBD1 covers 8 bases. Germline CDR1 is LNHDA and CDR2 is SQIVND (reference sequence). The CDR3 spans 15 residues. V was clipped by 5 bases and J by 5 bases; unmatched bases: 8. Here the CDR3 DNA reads TGTGCCAGTAGTTTTGCAGGGGGCTTTGATCAGCCCCAGCATTTT. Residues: CASSFAGGFDQPQHF.

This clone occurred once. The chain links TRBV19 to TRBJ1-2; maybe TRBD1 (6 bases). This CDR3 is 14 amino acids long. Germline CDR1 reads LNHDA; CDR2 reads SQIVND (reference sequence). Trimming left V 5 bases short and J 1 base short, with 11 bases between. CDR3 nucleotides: TGTGCCAGTAGTCGACAGGAATTTAACTATGGCTACACCTTC. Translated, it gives CASSRQEFNYGYTF.

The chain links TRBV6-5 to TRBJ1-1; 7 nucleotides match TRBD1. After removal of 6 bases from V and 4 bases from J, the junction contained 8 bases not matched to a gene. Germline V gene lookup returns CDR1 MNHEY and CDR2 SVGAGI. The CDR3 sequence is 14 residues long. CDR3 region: CASRKGGSGTEAFF. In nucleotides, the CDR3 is TGTGCCAGCAGGAAAGGGGGCTCGGGCACTGAAGCTTTCTTT.

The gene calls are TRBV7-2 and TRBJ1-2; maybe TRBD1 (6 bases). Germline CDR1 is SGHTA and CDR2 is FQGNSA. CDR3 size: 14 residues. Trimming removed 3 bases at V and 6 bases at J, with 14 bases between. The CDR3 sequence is CASSFSGARDGYTF. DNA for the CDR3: TGTGCCAGCAGCTTTTCAGGGGCCCGGGATGGCTACACCTTC.

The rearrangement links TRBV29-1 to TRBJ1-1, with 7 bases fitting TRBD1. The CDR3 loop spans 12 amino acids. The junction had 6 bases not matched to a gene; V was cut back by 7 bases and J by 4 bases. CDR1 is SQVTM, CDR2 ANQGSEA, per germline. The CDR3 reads CSGRDSGTEAFF. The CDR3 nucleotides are TGCAGCGGCAGGGACAGCGGCACTGAAGCTTTCTTT.

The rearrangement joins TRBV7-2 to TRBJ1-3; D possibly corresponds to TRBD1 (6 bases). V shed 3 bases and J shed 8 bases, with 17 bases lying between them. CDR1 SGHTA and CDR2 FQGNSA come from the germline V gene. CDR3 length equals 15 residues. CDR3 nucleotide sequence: TGTGCCAGCAGCTTTGTCCAGGGAAGGACAGACACCATATATTTT. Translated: CASSFVQGRTDTIYF.

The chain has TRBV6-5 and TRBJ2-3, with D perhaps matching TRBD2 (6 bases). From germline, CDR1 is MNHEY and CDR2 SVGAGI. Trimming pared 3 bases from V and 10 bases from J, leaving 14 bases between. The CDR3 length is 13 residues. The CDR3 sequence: CASSYQGLEAQYF. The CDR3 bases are TGTGCCAGCAGTTATCAGGGACTTGAAGCGCAGTATTTT.

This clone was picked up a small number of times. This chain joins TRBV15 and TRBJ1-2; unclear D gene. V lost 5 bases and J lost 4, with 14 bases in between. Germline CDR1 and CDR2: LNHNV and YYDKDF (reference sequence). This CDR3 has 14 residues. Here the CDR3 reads CATSGIPVGYGYTF. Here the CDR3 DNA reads TGTGCCACCAGCGGTATACCCGTCGGCTATGGCTACACCTTC.

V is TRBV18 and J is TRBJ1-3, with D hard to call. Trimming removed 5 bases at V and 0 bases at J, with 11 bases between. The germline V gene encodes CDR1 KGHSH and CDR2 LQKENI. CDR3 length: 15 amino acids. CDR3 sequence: CASSGLQLSGNTIYF. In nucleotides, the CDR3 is TGTGCCAGCTCAGGGCTACAGCTCTCTGGAAACACCATATATTTT.

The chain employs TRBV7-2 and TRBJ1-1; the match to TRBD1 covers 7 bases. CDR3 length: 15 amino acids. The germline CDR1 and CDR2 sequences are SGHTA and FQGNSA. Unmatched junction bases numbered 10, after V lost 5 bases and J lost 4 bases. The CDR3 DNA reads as TGTGCCAGCAGCCAAGTGGGACAGCCGCGCACTGAAGCTTTCTTT. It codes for CASSQVGQPRTEAFF.

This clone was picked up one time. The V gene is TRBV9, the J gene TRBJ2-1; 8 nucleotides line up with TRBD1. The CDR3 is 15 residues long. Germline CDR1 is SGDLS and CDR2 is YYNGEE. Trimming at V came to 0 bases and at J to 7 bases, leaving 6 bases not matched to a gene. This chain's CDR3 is CASSVDPRDRNEQFF. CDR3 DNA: TGTGCCAGCAGCGTAGATCCGAGGGACAGGAATGAGCAGTTCTTC.

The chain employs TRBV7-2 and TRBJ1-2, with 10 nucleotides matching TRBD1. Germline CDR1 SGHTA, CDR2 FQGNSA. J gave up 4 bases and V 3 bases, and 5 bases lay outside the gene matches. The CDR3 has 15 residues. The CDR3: CASSLTGGAGYGYTF. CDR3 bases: TGTGCCAGCAGCTTGACAGGGGGCGCTGGCTATGGCTACACCTTC. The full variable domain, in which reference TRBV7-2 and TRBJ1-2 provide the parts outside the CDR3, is GAGVSQSPSNKVTEKGKDVELRCDPISGHTALYWYRQSLGQGLEFLIYFQGNSAPDKSGLPSDRFSAERTGGSVSTLTIQRTQQEDSAVYLCASSLTGGAGYGYTFGSGTRLTVV.

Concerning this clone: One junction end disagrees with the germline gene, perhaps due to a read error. CDR3: CASSEEGQVDEQFF. CDR3 sequence (DNA): TGTGCCAGCAGCGAAGAGGGACAGGTGGATGAGCAGTTCTTC. The genes are TRBV4-2 and TRBJ2-1; TRBD1 aligns across 8 bases. CDR1 is LGHNA and CDR2 is YNFKEQ in the germline V gene. The CDR3 contains 14 residues.

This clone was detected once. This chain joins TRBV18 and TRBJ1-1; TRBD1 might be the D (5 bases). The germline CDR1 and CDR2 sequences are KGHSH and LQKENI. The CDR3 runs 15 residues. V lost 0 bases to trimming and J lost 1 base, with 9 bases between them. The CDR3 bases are TGTGCCAGCTCACCACCGGGGGGAGGGAACACTGAAGCTTTCTTT. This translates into CASSPPGGGNTEAFF.

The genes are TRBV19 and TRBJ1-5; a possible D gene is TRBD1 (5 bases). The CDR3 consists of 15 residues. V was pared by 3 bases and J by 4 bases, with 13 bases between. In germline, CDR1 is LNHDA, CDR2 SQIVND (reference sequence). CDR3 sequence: CASSIPTVRNQPQHF. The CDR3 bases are TGTGCCAGTAGTATCCCGACAGTCCGAAATCAGCCCCAGCATTTT.